This TCR beta chain stems from a study of blood T cells in healthy people across ages. Per sample, a minimum of 7 million PBMCs were isolated. Worth noting for this clonotype: No antigen is known for it.

Study results and caveats: With age, beta diversity per million T cells declined roughly linearly, significantly by roughly 40. A strong correlation between TCR beta diversity and naive T cell percentage was seen.

The length of the CDR3 is 15 residues. Germline CDR1 is DFQATT and CDR2 is SNEGSKA (reference sequence). Then a second PCR, running roughly 6 to 11 cycles, was carried out with a sample-barcoded 5' primer and a J-beta primer mix. Each CDR3 protein is one row after TCRdb ran MiXCR on the 5' RACE reads. The sample includes more than 1.4 million distinct CDR3 sequences, around 42% seen only once; the top ten take 7.9%. The sequenced material came from blood. The sequence was obtained from a young woman in good health. The V gene is TRBV20-1, the J gene TRBJ2-1, with D hard to call. CDR3 sequence: CGAPWAESSYNEQFF. The DNA of the CDR3 is TGCGGCGCTCCTTGGGCGGAAAGCTCCTACAATGAGCAGTTCTTC.